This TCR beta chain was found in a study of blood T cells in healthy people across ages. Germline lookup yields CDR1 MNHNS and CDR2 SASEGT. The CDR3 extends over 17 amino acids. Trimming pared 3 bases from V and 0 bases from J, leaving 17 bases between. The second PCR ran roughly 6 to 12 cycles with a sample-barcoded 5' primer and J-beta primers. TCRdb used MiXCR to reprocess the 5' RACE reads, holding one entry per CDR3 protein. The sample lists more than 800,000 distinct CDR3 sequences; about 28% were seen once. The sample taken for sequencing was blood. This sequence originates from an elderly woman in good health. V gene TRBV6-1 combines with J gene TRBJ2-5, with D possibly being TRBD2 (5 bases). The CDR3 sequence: CASSELGNSPYQETQYF. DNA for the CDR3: TGTGCCAGCAGTGAGCTCGGGAACAGTCCCTACCAAGAGACCCAGTACTTC.